The 12 T cell receptor beta chains below were found in one sample sequenced in a study of blood T cell repertoires in COVID-19. Only in-frame clones appear in the TCRdb table, and some are missing; sequencing was by immunoSEQ multiplex PCR. The sample holds hundreds of thousands of clones, approximately 91% seen once. The specimen sequenced was PBMCs or T cells enriched from blood (not recorded which). Receptor source: a man in his 60s who had recovered from COVID-19.

This CDR3 reads CATSDLQGGEAGELFF. The CDR3 nucleotides read TGTGCCACCAGTGATTTGCAGGGGGGAGAAGCCGGGGAGCTGTTTTTT. The chain combines TRBV24-1 with TRBJ2-2, with a weak D call TRBD1 (7 bases). The V gene's germline CDR1 is KGHDR and CDR2 SFDVKD. Trimming left V 0 bases short and J 6 bases short, with 13 bases between. CDR3 length: 16 residues.

The rearrangement joins TRBV20-1 to TRBJ2-1; TRBD2 aligns across 9 bases. Germline CDR1 is DFQATT and CDR2 is SNEGSKA (reference sequence). V lost 3 bases and J lost 0; bases outside the gene matches: 6. The CDR3 is 16 residues long. The CDR3 region is CSASIHSGSSYNEQFF. The CDR3, as DNA: TGCAGTGCTAGTATACATAGCGGGAGCTCCTACAATGAGCAGTTCTTC.

The chain is built from TRBV29-1 and TRBJ2-1; the match to TRBD1 covers 8 bases. The germline V gene encodes CDR1 SQVTM and CDR2 ANQGSEA. CDR3 length: 13 residues. After removal of 5 bases from V and 7 bases from J, the junction contained 7 bases not matched to a gene. The CDR3 sequence is CSVRQGRWNEQFF. CDR3 DNA: TGCAGCGTTAGACAGGGGAGGTGGAATGAGCAGTTCTTC.

The chain links TRBV7-9 to TRBJ1-1; D gene unclear. Germline CDR1 and CDR2: SEHNR and FQNEAQ (reference sequence). The CDR3 contains 13 residues. The germline V and J ends were trimmed by 1 base and 7 bases, with 10 bases remaining between them. CDR3 amino acids: CASSLDPQYEAFF. CDR3 bases: TGTGCCAGCAGCTTAGACCCACAGTATGAAGCTTTCTTT.

Remarks on this clone: Additional DNA sequences in this sample encode the identical CDR3. The chain links TRBV7-2 to TRBJ2-5; TRBD1 matches at 9 bases. This CDR3 spans 14 amino acids. Germline lookup yields CDR1 SGHTA and CDR2 FQGNSA. V trimming: 0 bases; J trimming: 4 bases; junction bases outside the gene matches: 0. Here the CDR3 reads CASSLAGQGETQYF. Written as DNA, the CDR3 is TGTGCCAGCAGCTTAGCGGGACAGGGAGAGACCCAGTACTTC.

Regarding this clone: Its ends do not fully match the called genes, so a read error is possible. V gene TRBV9 combines with J gene TRBJ2-2; possibly TRBD1 for D (6 bases). The CDR3 covers 15 residues. CDR1 and CDR2 from the germline V gene are SGDLS and YYNGEE. The CDR3 nucleotides are TGTGCCAGCAGCGTTCAGGGGCGGAACCCCGGGGAGCTGTTTTTT. This encodes CASSVQGRNPGELFF.

This sequence joins TRBV9 and TRBJ2-7, with D unresolved. From germline, CDR1 is SGDLS and CDR2 YYNGEE. Trimming took off 1 base at V and 6 bases at J, with 20 bases between the two ends. This CDR3 has 16 residues. CDR3: CASSVSYRVVLGEQYF. The CDR3 nucleotides read TGTGCCAGCAGCGTATCCTACAGAGTTGTCCTGGGCGAGCAGTACTTC.

This clone appeared a single time. The chain is built from TRBV6-2 or TRBV6-3 and TRBJ2-3, with TRBD2 identical over 12 bases. Germline-derived CDR1 and CDR2 are MNHEY and SVGEGT. Losses at the gene ends were 2 bases for V and 2 bases for J; bases not matched to a gene: 8. The CDR3 runs to 18 residues. CDR3 bases: TGTGCCAGCAGTTACGTGGCTAGCGGGAGGGCGGTCACAGATACGCAGTATTTT. This gives the protein CASSYVASGRAVTDTQYF.

This rearrangement joins TRBV24-1 to TRBJ2-2; D perhaps matches TRBD1 (5 bases). The germline CDR1 and CDR2 sequences are KGHDR and SFDVKD. V lost 10 bases to trimming and J lost 4 bases, with 15 bases between them. This CDR3 is built from 14 residues. CDR3 sequence (DNA): TGTGCCACGGGCAGGGTAGGGGCCACCGGGGAGCTGTTTTTT. Its protein product is CATGRVGATGELFF.

The chain carries TRBV19 and TRBJ2-1; 9 positions match TRBD1. Unmatched junction bases numbered 3, after V lost 9 bases and J lost 0 bases. Germline V CDR1 and CDR2: LNHDA, SQIVND (reference sequence). The CDR3 is 14 amino acids. In DNA, the CDR3 is TGTGCCAGCGGGACAGGGAGCTCCTACAATGAGCAGTTCTTC. Its translation is CASGTGSSYNEQFF.

The chain recombines TRBV27 with TRBJ2-2; 7 bases line up with TRBD1. J lost 1 base, V lost 6 bases, and 8 bases had no gene match. Germline assignment: CDR1 MNHEY and CDR2 SMNVEV (reference sequence). The CDR3 covers 16 residues. DNA for the CDR3: TGTGCCAGCAGCCCTTACGGGACAGAGAACACCGGGGAGCTGTTTTTT. The encoded protein is CASSPYGTENTGELFF.

The chain combines TRBV15 with TRBJ2-5, with a tentative D call TRBD1 (6 bases). V was shortened by 5 bases and J by 2 bases, with 15 bases between the two germline ends. The CDR3 has 15 residues. CDR1 is LNHNV, CDR2 YYDKDF, per germline (reference sequence). Here the CDR3 reads CATSEPGRGQETQYF. The CDR3 DNA follows: TGTGCCACCAGCGAGCCAGGCAGGGGACAAGAGACCCAGTACTTC.